The 29 T cell receptor beta chains below all came from one sample that was sequenced in a study of T cell repertoires in cytomegalovirus infection. Their recognized antigens are unknown. TCRdb analysed the reads with MiXCR anew, one entry per CDR3 protein. The sample records about 830,000 distinct CDR3 sequences, approximately 30% being singletons. The sequencing here drew on cultured CD8+ T cells from PBMCs, taken from culture after CMV antigen stimulation. These receptors originate from a human donor in good health (CMV status not recorded). Some clones in this sample may be carry-over from other donors' samples.

This clonotype was counted between two and nine times. The rearrangement uses TRBV6-1 and TRBJ2-7, with TRBD1 matching 7 bases. This CDR3 is built from 17 residues. The germline V gene encodes CDR1 MNHNS and CDR2 SASEGT. The ends lost 1 base at V and 7 bases at J; junction bases unmatched: 16. In nucleotides, the CDR3 is TGTGCCAGCAGTGAAGATTTGAGGGGGCAGGGTTCGGAAGAGCAGTACGTC. The encoded protein is CASSEDLRGQGSEEQYV.

The chain employs TRBV20-1 and TRBJ2-3; perhaps D is TRBD1 or TRBD2 (6 bases each). CDR3 length equals 16 residues. Trimming removed 0 bases at V and 4 bases at J, with 17 bases between. Per germline, CDR1 DFQATT and CDR2 SNEGSKA (reference sequence). The CDR3: CSARDRGETFADTQYF. The CDR3 DNA reads TGCAGTGCTAGAGATAGGGGGGAGACTTTCGCAGATACGCAGTATTTT.

Ten or more counts support this clonotype. V gene TRBV7-9 combines with J gene TRBJ2-3; weak D call: TRBD2 (6 bases). Germline lookup yields CDR1 SEHNR and CDR2 FQNEAQ (reference sequence). This CDR3 is 17 amino acids long. The V gene lost 5 bases and the J gene lost 0 bases, with 18 bases spanning the gap. CDR3 region: CASSPDGGALSTDTQYF. Written as DNA, the CDR3 is TGTGCCAGCAGCCCGGACGGAGGGGCGCTTAGCACAGATACGCAGTATTTT.

Remarks on this clonotype: It is unclear where the CDR3 begins or ends on the DNA, so no DNA is shown, and the CDR3 is as TCRdb lists it. This sequence joins TRBV5-6 and TRBJ1-1. The germline CDR1 and CDR2 sequences are SGHDT and YYEEEE. 14 amino acids form the CDR3, both terminal residues included. The CDR3 sequence is CASSFGVGNTEAIF.

The sample holds many counts of this clonotype. This chain uses TRBV7-2 with TRBJ2-1, with D possibly being TRBD1 (6 bases). V was clipped by 3 bases and J by 9 bases, with 15 bases between them. The germline CDR1 and CDR2 sequences are SGHTA and FQGNSA. This CDR3 comprises 14 residues. CDR3 residues: CASSLTQGVGEQFF. In DNA form, the CDR3 reads TGTGCCAGCAGCTTGACACAGGGCGTCGGTGAGCAGTTCTTC.

In its sample, this clonotype was seen a few times. V gene TRBV20-1 combines with J gene TRBJ1-2; 8 bases match TRBD1. Germline lookup yields CDR1 DFQATT and CDR2 SNEGSKA (reference sequence). The CDR3 covers 12 residues. With V trimmed by 5 bases and J by 4 bases, 3 bases remained unmatched. The CDR3 coding sequence is TGCAGTGCTCGGGACAGGACCTATGGCTACACCTTC. Encoded protein: CSARDRTYGYTF.

This clonotype was observed a few times. The chain recombines TRBV19 with TRBJ1-5; D remains unclear. The CDR3 sequence is 13 residues long. V was clipped by 7 bases and J by 6 bases, with 13 bases between them. The germline V gene has CDR1 LNHDA and CDR2 SQIVND (reference sequence). This CDR3 reads CASTEWGVQPQHF. Written as DNA, the CDR3 is TGTGCCAGTACTGAATGGGGAGTTCAGCCCCAGCATTTT.

This clonotype showed up just a few times. The chain links TRBV6-5 to TRBJ1-5; no definite D call. The germline gives CDR1 MNHEY, CDR2 SVGAGI. Trimming removed 6 bases from V and 5 bases from J, with 23 bases in between. The CDR3 extends over 17 amino acids. The CDR3, as DNA: TGTGCCAGCAGCCCCCTCGGCCTTACCGGCGCCCATCAGCCCCAGCATTTT. Amino acids: CASSPLGLTGAHQPQHF.

In its sample, this clonotype was seen many times. The chain joins TRBV2 to TRBJ2-5; D remains ambiguous. Trimming took 8 bases from V and 5 from J, leaving 12 bases between them. In germline, CDR1 is SNHLY, CDR2 FYNNEI. The CDR3 extends over 12 amino acids. The CDR3 DNA reads as TGTGCCAGCGTAACTGGGCGGGAGACCCAGTACTTC. Protein sequence: CASVTGRETQYF. Full variable domain (rest looked up from reference TRBV2 and TRBJ2-5): EPEVTQTPSHQVTQMGQEVILRCVPISNHLYFYWYRQILGQKVEFLVSFYNNEISEKSEIFDDQFSVERPDGSNFTLKIRSTKLEDSAMYFCASVTGRETQYFGPGTRLLVL.

CDR3 region: CASSFKGGGHEQFF. CDR3 sequence (DNA): TGCGCCAGCAGCTTTAAGGGTGGAGGCCATGAGCAGTTCTTC. The rearrangement links TRBV5-1 to TRBJ2-1; TRBD2 is a possible D gene (5 bases). The germline CDR1 and CDR2 sequences are SGHRS and YFSETQ. V dropped 2 bases and J dropped 8 bases, with 14 bases sitting between them. The CDR3 covers 14 residues.

There are many counts of this clonotype. The rearrangement links TRBV4-3 to TRBJ1-3; D not certain. This CDR3 has 16 amino acids. Trimming pared 0 bases from V and 2 bases from J, leaving 11 bases between. In germline, CDR1 is LGHNA, CDR2 YSLEER. The CDR3 DNA reads as TGCGCCAGCAGCCAAGATCATGGCAGTACTGGAAACACCATATATTTT. Encoded protein: CASSQDHGSTGNTIYF.

The chain uses TRBV28 and TRBJ1-2; D call uncertain. The germline gives CDR1 MDHEN, CDR2 SYDVKM. CDR3 length: 17 residues. The ends were cut back, 8 bases at V and 2 bases at J, with 24 bases in the middle. Here the CDR3 DNA reads TGTGCCAGCGGTCCCGCCGCGTTGATCTCCCCCAACTATGGCTACACCTTC. Residues: CASGPAALISPNYGYTF.

Concerning this clonotype: Germline and junction disagree at one end, which may indicate a read error. V usage is TRBV7-2 and J usage is TRBJ2-1, with D perhaps given as TRBD1 or TRBD2 (5 bases each). This CDR3 has 15 amino acids. Germline CDR1 and CDR2: SGHTA and FQGNSA. The CDR3 bases are TGTGCCAACAGCTTATGGGGTGGGGGAAACAATGAGCAGTTCTTC. It translates to CANSLWGGGNNEQFF.

This clonotype was found many times. The chain is built from TRBV7-6 and TRBJ1-5; maybe TRBD1 (5 bases). CDR1 and CDR2 from the germline V gene are SGHVS and FNYEAQ. The CDR3 has 15 residues. V was clipped by 5 bases and J by 2 bases, with 13 bases between them. This CDR3 is CASSQGLGGNQPQHF. CDR3 nucleotide sequence: TGTGCCAGCAGCCAAGGGCTAGGGGGCAATCAGCCCCAGCATTTT.

This rearrangement joins TRBV4-1 to TRBJ2-7; 7 bases agree with TRBD1. Germline assignment: CDR1 MGHRA and CDR2 YSYEKL. Trimming took 0 bases from V and 5 from J; bases not matched to a gene: 4. This CDR3 region has 14 residues. DNA for the CDR3: TGCGCCAGCAGCCAAGATAGGACAGGCGACGAGCAGTACTTC. Its translation is CASSQDRTGDEQYF.

This clonotype was detected only a few times. This chain links TRBV4-1 with TRBJ1-3; D is uncertain. CDR3 length: 14 amino acids. Trimming took off 6 bases at V and 4 bases at J, with 13 bases between the two ends. Germline CDR1 MGHRA, CDR2 YSYEKL. CDR3 in DNA: TGCGCCAGCAGTTCGACTCCCGGGGGAAACACCATATATTTT. Protein: CASSSTPGGNTIYF.

This chain links TRBV9 with TRBJ1-1; D remains unclear. Germline loops: CDR1 SGDLS, CDR2 YYNGEE. The CDR3 spans 14 residues. Trimming removed 2 bases at V and 3 bases at J, with 11 bases between. The CDR3 loop reads CASSVNRFDTEAFF. CDR3 nucleotide sequence: TGTGCCAGCAGCGTCAACCGATTCGACACTGAAGCTTTCTTT.

The rearrangement uses TRBV27 and TRBJ1-2, with D possibly matching TRBD1 (5 bases). V shed 5 bases and J shed 2 bases, with 9 bases lying between them. Germline values: CDR1 MNHEY, CDR2 SMNVEV (reference sequence). The CDR3 is 13 amino acids. CDR3: CASSKGRNYGYTF. The CDR3 DNA reads TGTGCCAGCAGTAAGGGACGGAACTATGGCTACACCTTC.

The chain combines TRBV19 with TRBJ1-2; D is undetermined. The germline V gene has CDR1 LNHDA and CDR2 SQIVND (reference sequence). The CDR3 contains 15 residues. Trimming removed 8 bases from V and 3 bases from J, with 19 bases in between. In DNA form, the CDR3 reads TGTGCCAGTTGGGAGGAGGGATTTCATGACTATGGCTACACCTTC. Translated: CASWEEGFHDYGYTF.

This chain links TRBV7-9 with TRBJ2-1; 7 bases align to TRBD2. This CDR3 is built from 14 residues. Trimming removed 5 bases from V and 8 bases from J; junction bases left unmatched: 9. Germline V gene lookup returns CDR1 SEHNR and CDR2 FQNEAQ (reference sequence). CDR3 amino acids: CASSPGGRADEQFF. DNA of the CDR3: TGTGCCAGCAGCCCCGGGGGGAGGGCCGATGAGCAGTTCTTC.

This clonotype was detected many times. The V and J genes are TRBV7-6 and TRBJ2-1; D not certain. This CDR3 has 13 residues. In germline, CDR1 is SGHVS, CDR2 FNYEAQ. The germline V and J ends were trimmed by 4 bases and 9 bases, with 13 bases remaining between them. The CDR3 coding sequence is TGTGCCAGCAGCTCCAACCTTGGTGTTGAGCAGTTCTTC. Translating it yields CASSSNLGVEQFF.

This chain links TRBV7-6 with TRBJ1-1, with a possible D match to TRBD1 (6 bases). This CDR3 is 14 amino acids long. Germline CDR1 SGHVS, CDR2 FNYEAQ. Trimming shortened V by 5 bases and J by 1 base, and 11 bases separated the two germline ends. The DNA of the CDR3 is TGTGCCAGCAGCCACGGACAGAAGAACACTGAAGCTTTCTTT. It yields the protein CASSHGQKNTEAFF.

This clonotype was picked up many times. The chain combines TRBV7-2 with TRBJ2-5; D remains ambiguous. Germline V lookup: CDR1 SGHTA, CDR2 FQGNSA. V was cut by 2 bases and J by 2 bases, with 6 bases left in between. The CDR3 sequence is 13 residues long. The CDR3 DNA reads TGTGCCAGCAGCTTACACAGTCAAGAGACCCAGTACTTC. It specifies CASSLHSQETQYF.

This clonotype was recorded many times. J is TRBJ1-3 and V is TRBV7-2; D is ambiguous. Trimming pared 2 bases from V and 0 bases from J, leaving 5 bases between. Germline V lookup: CDR1 SGHTA, CDR2 FQGNSA. This CDR3 has 14 residues. CDR3 protein: CASSLKTSGNTIYF. CDR3 in DNA: TGTGCCAGCAGCTTAAAAACCTCTGGAAACACCATATATTTT.

The V call is TRBV29-1, the J call TRBJ1-2; no clear D gene. V was pared by 3 bases and J by 4 bases, with 12 bases between. The germline CDR1 and CDR2 sequences are SQVTM and ANQGSEA. The CDR3 is made up of 13 amino acids. CDR3 in DNA: TGCAGCGTTGACCAACGGCGTGGCTATGGCTACACCTTC. This translates into CSVDQRRGYGYTF.

The chain carries TRBV7-2 and TRBJ1-2; 11 bases are shared with TRBD1. The CDR3 spans 15 residues. The V gene end was trimmed by 5 bases and the J gene end by 3 bases; junction bases not matched to a gene: 5. Germline V lookup: CDR1 SGHTA, CDR2 FQGNSA. The CDR3 is CASSTGQGAYYGYTF. CDR3 nucleotide sequence: TGTGCCAGCAGCACAGGACAGGGGGCTTACTATGGCTACACCTTC.

A few counts support this clonotype. The genes are TRBV10-2 and TRBJ2-3; 9 bases are shared with TRBD1. V trimming: 7 bases; J trimming: 0 bases; junction bases outside the gene matches: 11. CDR1 WSHSY and CDR2 SAAADI come from the germline V gene. The CDR3 spans 17 residues. The CDR3: CASIPIPGQGSTDTQYF. As DNA, the CDR3 is TGCGCCAGCATTCCTATTCCGGGACAGGGTAGCACAGATACGCAGTATTTT.

The chain links TRBV12-3 or TRBV12-4 to TRBJ1-3; D call uncertain. The V end was cut by 1 base, the J end by 8 bases, with 18 bases between. CDR3 length: 16 residues. CDR3 sequence: CASSLGSGTRSDTIYF. In nucleotides, the CDR3 is TGTGCCAGCAGTTTAGGGTCGGGCACGAGGAGTGACACCATATATTTT.

The table lists this clonotype with a few counts. The chain recombines TRBV27 with TRBJ1-2; D is perhaps TRBD1 (6 bases). CDR1 and CDR2 from the germline V gene are MNHEY and SMNVEV (reference sequence). There are 15 residues in the CDR3. Deletions cut 1 base from V and 3 bases from J, with 12 bases between. CDR3 nucleotide sequence: TGTGCCAGCAGTTTATATACGGGGGCTTACTATGGCTACACCTTC. Translated, it gives CASSLYTGAYYGYTF.